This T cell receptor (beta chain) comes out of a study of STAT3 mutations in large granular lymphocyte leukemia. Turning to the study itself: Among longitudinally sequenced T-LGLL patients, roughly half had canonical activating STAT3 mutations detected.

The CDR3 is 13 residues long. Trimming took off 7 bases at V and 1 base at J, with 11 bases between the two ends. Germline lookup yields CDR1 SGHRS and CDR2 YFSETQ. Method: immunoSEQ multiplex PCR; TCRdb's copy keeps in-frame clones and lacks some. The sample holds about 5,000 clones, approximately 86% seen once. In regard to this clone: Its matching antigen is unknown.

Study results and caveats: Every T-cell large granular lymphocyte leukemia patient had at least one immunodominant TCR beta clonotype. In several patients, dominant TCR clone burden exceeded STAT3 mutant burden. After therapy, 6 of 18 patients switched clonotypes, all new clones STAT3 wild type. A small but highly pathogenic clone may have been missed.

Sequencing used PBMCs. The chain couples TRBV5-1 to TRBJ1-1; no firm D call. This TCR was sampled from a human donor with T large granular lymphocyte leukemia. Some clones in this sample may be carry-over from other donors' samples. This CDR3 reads CASALGENTEAFF. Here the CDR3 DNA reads TGCGCCAGCGCACTCGGGGAGAACACTGAAGCTTTCTTT. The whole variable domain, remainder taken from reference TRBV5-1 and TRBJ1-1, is KAGVTQTPRYLIKTRGQQVTLSCSPISGHRSVSWYQQTPGQGLQFLFEYFSETQRNKGNFPGRFSGRQFSNSRSEMNVSTLELGDSALYLCASALGENTEAFFGQGTRLTVV.